Below, 3 T cell receptor beta chains from the same sample are listed, as sequenced in a study of OX40 agonist ivuxolimab in advanced cancers. Sequenced by immunoSEQ multiplex PCR; TCRdb stores in-frame clones only, minus some. The table shows 85,000 to 100,000 clones, with roughly 91% occurring only once. The material sequenced was CD4+ or CD8+ T cells sorted from blood, taken in a trial of the OX40 agonist ivuxolimab. Receptors originate from an adult with an advanced solid tumor such as melanoma, head and neck, liver or kidney cancer.

The V gene is TRBV6-1, the J gene TRBJ1-5; no clear D gene. The germline V and J ends were trimmed by 2 bases and 4 bases, with 9 bases remaining between them. Germline V gives CDR1 MNHNS, CDR2 SASEGT. This CDR3 is 14 amino acids long. The chain's CDR3 is CASSEKGPNQPQHF. CDR3 nucleotides: TGTGCCAGCAGTGAAAAAGGGCCGAATCAGCCCCAGCATTTT.

The CDR3: CASSLGGRGSYEQYF. The CDR3 coding sequence is TGTGCCAGCAGCTTGGGCGGGAGAGGGTCCTACGAGCAGTACTTC. This chain uses TRBV5-4 with TRBJ2-7, with 7 bases identical to TRBD2. V was clipped by 0 bases and J by 1 base; unmatched bases: 4. Germline values: CDR1 SGHNT, CDR2 YYREEE (reference sequence). CDR3 length equals 15 residues.

V and J are TRBV9 and TRBJ1-1; D is unresolved. Trimming cost V 0 bases and J 1 base, with 4 bases left between them. Looked up from germline, CDR1 is SGDLS and CDR2 is YYNGEE. This CDR3 has 13 amino acids. The DNA for the CDR3 is TGTGCCAGCAGCGTAGCGCCGAACACTGAAGCTTTCTTT. Translated, it gives CASSVAPNTEAFF.